Listed here are 10 T cell receptor beta chains from one sample, sequenced in a study of T cell responses to AZD1222 COVID-19 vaccine. Method: immunoSEQ multiplex PCR; TCRdb's copy keeps in-frame clones and lacks some. Found here are roughly 90,000 clones, around 91% of them singletons; the top ten hold roughly 2.7%. Sequenced here: peripheral blood, sampled 28 days after the second AZD1222 dose. The receptors come from an adult who received the AZD1222 COVID-19 vaccine.

The chain is built from TRBV28 and TRBJ1-4; D unclear. Germline V gives CDR1 MDHEN, CDR2 SYDVKM. The CDR3 extends over 15 amino acids. V was cut by 5 bases and J by 8 bases, with 18 bases left in between. The CDR3: CASSPYSGGEEKLFF. The CDR3 DNA reads as TGTGCCAGCAGTCCGTATTCCGGAGGTGAAGAAAAACTGTTTTTT.

The rearrangement links TRBV15 to TRBJ2-3; D possibly corresponds to TRBD2 (6 bases). The CDR3 extends over 17 amino acids. The germline gives CDR1 LNHNV, CDR2 YYDKDF (reference sequence). Trimming stripped 5 bases from V and 0 bases from J, with 18 bases between. CDR3 residues: CATSRRDGGDSTDTQYF. CDR3 nucleotides: TGTGCCACCAGCCGGCGGGACGGGGGAGATAGCACAGATACGCAGTATTTT. Using reference TRBV15 and TRBJ2-3 for the parts outside the CDR3, the full variable domain is DAMVIQNPRYQVTQFGKPVTLSCSQTLNHNVMYWYQQKSSQAPKLLFHYYDKDFNNEADTPDNFQSRRPNTSFCFLDIRSPGLGDTAMYLCATSRRDGGDSTDTQYFGPGTRLTVL.

The chain links TRBV2 to TRBJ2-3; TRBD2 matches 9 bases. CDR3 length: 15 amino acids. The germline gives CDR1 SNHLY, CDR2 FYNNEI. V was clipped by 2 bases and J by 5 bases; unmatched bases: 5. The CDR3 DNA reads TGTGCCAGCAGTGAAATAGCGGGAGCAATAGATACGCAGTATTTT. Encoded protein: CASSEIAGAIDTQYF.

This clone showed up just once. The rearrangement uses TRBV6-2 or TRBV6-3 and TRBJ1-6, with D uncertain. The CDR3 covers 13 residues. From germline, CDR1 is MNHEY and CDR2 SVGEGT. V was shortened by 5 bases and J by 7 bases, with 9 bases between the two germline ends. CDR3 DNA: TGTGCCAGCAGTCCCGTCTCCAATTCACCCCTCCACTTT. Residues: CASSPVSNSPLHF.

The chain is built from TRBV7-9 and TRBJ1-4; D perhaps matches TRBD1 (5 bases). CDR1 is SEHNR and CDR2 is FQNEAQ in the germline V gene (reference sequence). This CDR3 is 14 amino acids long. V lost 5 bases and J lost 3, with 10 bases in between. In DNA, the CDR3 is TGTGCCAGCAGCAGCCCGGGGGCTAATGAAAAACTGTTTTTT. Translated, it gives CASSSPGANEKLFF.

The chain recombines TRBV19 with TRBJ1-2; the D is unclear. The CDR3 has 15 amino acids. The V and J ends lost 8 bases and 5 bases respectively, with 21 bases between them. CDR1 LNHDA and CDR2 SQIVND come from the germline V gene (reference sequence). This chain's CDR3 is CASHRPAGGSYGYTF. The CDR3 DNA is TGTGCCAGTCACCGGCCGGCGGGAGGATCTTATGGCTACACCTTC.

The CDR3 loop is CASSRALRGSNQPQHF. The CDR3 DNA is TGTGCCAGTAGTAGAGCGTTACGGGGCTCCAATCAGCCCCAGCATTTT. V and J are TRBV19 and TRBJ1-5, with a tentative D call TRBD1 (5 bases). This CDR3 is built from 16 residues. The germline V gene has CDR1 LNHDA and CDR2 SQIVND (reference sequence). V was trimmed by 4 bases and J by 3 bases, leaving 16 bases between them.

The chain joins TRBV4-1 to TRBJ1-2; no clear D gene. Germline V gives CDR1 MGHRA, CDR2 YSYEKL. The CDR3 extends over 12 amino acids. The ends were cut back, 3 bases at V and 4 bases at J, with 6 bases in the middle. The CDR3 protein is CASSQGAYGYTF. CDR3 sequence (DNA): TGCGCCAGCAGCCAGGGAGCCTATGGCTACACCTTC.

This sequence joins TRBV20-1 and TRBJ2-5, with 9 positions matching TRBD2. The CDR3 contains 15 residues. Germline V lookup: CDR1 DFQATT, CDR2 SNEGSKA (reference sequence). The J segment lost 5 bases and the V segment lost 6 bases, leaving 13 bases of the junction unmatched. CDR3 bases: TGCAGTGCCAGTGGCGGGAGGGCCTTACGCGAGACCCAGTACTTC. Its protein is CSASGGRALRETQYF.

The chain combines TRBV25-1 with TRBJ2-1; D might be TRBD1 or TRBD2, each matching 6 bases. The CDR3 has 17 residues. Per germline, CDR1 MGHDK and CDR2 SYGVNS. V dropped 2 bases and J dropped 7 bases, with 21 bases sitting between them. The CDR3 DNA is TGTGCCAGCAGTGAACCATCTGGAAGGAAAGGGGGGAATGAGCAGTTCTTC. It codes for CASSEPSGRKGGNEQFF.